One T cell receptor beta chain is described in this entry. What it binds is not known. This was the immunoSEQ v3.0 assay at survey level. Sequencing was performed with immunoSEQ multiplex PCR; in TCRdb, only in-frame clones are kept and a portion is missing. The data contain 30,000 to 50,000 clones, 86% of them singletons. The V end lost 4 bases, the J end lost 4 bases, and 14 bases lay between the germline ends. The CDR3 consists of 14 residues. Per germline, CDR1 SGHRS and CDR2 YFSETQ. This specimen comes from a study of long-term antiretroviral therapy in people with HIV. Study observations and caveats: No data on ART adherence, viral resistance or therapy changes.

Sequences were derived from unsorted PBMCs, sampled 1.2 years after starting antiretroviral therapy. The chain uses TRBV5-1 and TRBJ1-1; unclear D gene. This clonotype was sampled from a woman aged 50 to 65 with HIV. The CDR3 spells CASSPEGSGTEAFF. The CDR3 nucleotides are TGCGCCAGCAGCCCTGAAGGTTCGGGCACTGAAGCTTTCTTT.